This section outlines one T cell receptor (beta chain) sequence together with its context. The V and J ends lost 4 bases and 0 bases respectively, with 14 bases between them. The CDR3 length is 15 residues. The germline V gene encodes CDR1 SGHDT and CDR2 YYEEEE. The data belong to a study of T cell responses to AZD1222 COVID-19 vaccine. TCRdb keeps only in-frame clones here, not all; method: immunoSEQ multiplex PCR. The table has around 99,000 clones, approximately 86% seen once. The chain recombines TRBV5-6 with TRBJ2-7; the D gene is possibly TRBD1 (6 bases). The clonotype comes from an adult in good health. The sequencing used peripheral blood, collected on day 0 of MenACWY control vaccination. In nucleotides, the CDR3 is TGTGCCAGCAGCGCCCGGGACAAATTCTCCTACGAGCAGTACTTC. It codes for CASSARDKFSYEQYF.